The T cell receptor (beta chain) described here comes from a study of blood T cells in healthy people across ages. CDR3 size: 24 residues. Through a sample-barcoded 5' primer and a J-beta primer mix, a second PCR was run for roughly 6 to 12 cycles. TCRdb passed the 5' RACE reads through MiXCR, listing each CDR3 protein once. In the table there are roughly 680,000 distinct CDR3 sequences, around 48% of which are singletons. The TCR originated in a woman aged 55 to 70 in good health. Specimen: blood. This chain uses TRBV21-1 with TRBJ2-7; the table calls TRBD1, which could not be checked here. The DNA end is more similar to TRBJ2-5, so the J call may be wrong. TRBV21-1 is designated a pseudogene. CDR3 sequence: CASSKEGAKNERIESVVFGETQYF. CDR3 bases: TGTGCCAGCAGCAAAGAGGGGGCTAAAAACGAGAGAATCGAATCGGTGGTCTTCGGGGAGACCCAGTACTTC.